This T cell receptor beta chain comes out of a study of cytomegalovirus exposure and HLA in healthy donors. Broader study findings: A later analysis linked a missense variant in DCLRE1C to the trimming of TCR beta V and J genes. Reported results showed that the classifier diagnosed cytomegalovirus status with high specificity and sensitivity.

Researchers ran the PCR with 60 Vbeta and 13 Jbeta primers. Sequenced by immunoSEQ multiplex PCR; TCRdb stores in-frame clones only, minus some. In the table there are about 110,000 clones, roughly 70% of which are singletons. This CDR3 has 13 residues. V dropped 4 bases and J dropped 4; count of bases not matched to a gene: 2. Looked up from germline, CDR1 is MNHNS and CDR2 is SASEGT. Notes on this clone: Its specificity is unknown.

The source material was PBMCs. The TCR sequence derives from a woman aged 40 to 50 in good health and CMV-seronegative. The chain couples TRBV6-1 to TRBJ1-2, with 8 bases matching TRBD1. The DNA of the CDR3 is TGTGCCAGCAGTGGGACAGGGACCTATGGCTACACCTTC. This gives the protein CASSGTGTYGYTF.